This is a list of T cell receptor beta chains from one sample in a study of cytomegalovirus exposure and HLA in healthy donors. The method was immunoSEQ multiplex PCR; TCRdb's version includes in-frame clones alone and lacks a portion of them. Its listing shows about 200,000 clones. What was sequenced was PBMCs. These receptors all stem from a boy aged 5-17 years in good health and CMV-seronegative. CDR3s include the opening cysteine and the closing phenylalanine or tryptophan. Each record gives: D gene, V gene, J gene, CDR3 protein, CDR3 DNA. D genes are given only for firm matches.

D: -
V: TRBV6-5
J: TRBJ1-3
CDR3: CASSYSPGSGNTIYF
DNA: TGTGCCAGCAGTTACTCCCCGGGGTCTGGAAACACCATATATTTT

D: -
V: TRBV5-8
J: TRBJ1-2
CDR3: CASSLDSRPGGYTF
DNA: TGTGCCAGCAGCCTAGACAGCAGACCCGGGGGCTACACCTTC

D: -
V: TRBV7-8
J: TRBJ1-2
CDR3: CASSLTATVSSYGYTF
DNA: TGTGCCAGCAGCTTAACAGCGACAGTCAGTTCCTATGGCTACACCTTC

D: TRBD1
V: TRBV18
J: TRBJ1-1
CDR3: CASSLLLGQGVTEAFF
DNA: TGTGCCAGCTCACTCTTGTTGGGGCAGGGGGTCACTGAAGCTTTCTTT

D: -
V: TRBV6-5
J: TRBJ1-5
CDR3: CASSYSIPDHNQPQHF
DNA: TGTGCCAGCAGTTACTCGATACCAGATCACAATCAGCCCCAGCATTTT

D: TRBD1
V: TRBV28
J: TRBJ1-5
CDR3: CASSYRQGNQPQHF
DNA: TGTGCCAGCAGTTACCGACAGGGGAATCAGCCCCAGCATTTT

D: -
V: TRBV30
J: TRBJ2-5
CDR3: CAWSVSGIKETQYF
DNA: TGTGCCTGGAGTGTATCAGGAATTAAAGAGACCCAGTACTTC

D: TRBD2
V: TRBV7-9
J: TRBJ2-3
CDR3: CASSSRRGGPTDTQYF
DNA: TGTGCCAGCAGCTCAAGACGGGGGGGCCCCACAGATACGCAGTATTTT

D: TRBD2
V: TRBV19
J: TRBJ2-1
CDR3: CASSPERGGLYEQFF
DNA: TGTGCCAGTAGTCCGGAGCGGGGGGGCCTCTATGAGCAGTTCTTC

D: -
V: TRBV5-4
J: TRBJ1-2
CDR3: CASSISTARANYGYTF
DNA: TGTGCCAGCAGCATATCGACAGCGCGAGCTAACTATGGCTACACCTTC

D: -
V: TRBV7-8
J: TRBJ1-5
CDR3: CASSLADTIRAQHF
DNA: TGTGCCAGCAGCTTAGCGGACACAATTCGGGCCCAGCATTTT

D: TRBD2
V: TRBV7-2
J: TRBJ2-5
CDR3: CASSFSGGASETQYF
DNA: TGTGCCAGCAGCTTTAGCGGGGGGGCCTCCGAGACCCAGTACTTC

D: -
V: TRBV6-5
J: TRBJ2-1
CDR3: CASRATSNEQFF
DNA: TGTGCCAGCCGAGCAACTAGTAATGAGCAGTTCTTC

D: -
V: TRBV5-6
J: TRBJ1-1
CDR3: CASSLRYSVTEAFF
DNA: TGTGCCAGCAGCTTGCGATATTCGGTCACTGAAGCTTTCTTT

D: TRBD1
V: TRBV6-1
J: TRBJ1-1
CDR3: CASSGGQGDTEAFF
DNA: TGTGCCAGCAGCGGTGGTCAGGGGGACACTGAAGCTTTCTTT

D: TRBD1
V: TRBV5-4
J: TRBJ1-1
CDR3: CASQKLIISTGLRTEAFF
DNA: TGTGCCAGCCAAAAACTAATCATATCGACAGGGTTGCGCACTGAAGCTTTCTTT

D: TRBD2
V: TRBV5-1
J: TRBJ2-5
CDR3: CASSVHTGLGETQYF
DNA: TGCGCCAGCAGCGTACATACGGGACTAGGGGAGACCCAGTACTTC

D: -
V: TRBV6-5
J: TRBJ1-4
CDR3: CASSYRGLSNEKLFF
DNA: TGTGCCAGCAGTTACAGGGGACTGTCTAATGAAAAACTGTTTTTT

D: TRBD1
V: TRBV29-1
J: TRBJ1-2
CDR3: CSVGFAGGAYGYTF
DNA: TGCAGCGTTGGATTTGCAGGGGGAGCCTATGGCTACACCTTC

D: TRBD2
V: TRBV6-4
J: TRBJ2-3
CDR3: CATSGTSDTDTQYF
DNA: TGTGCCACCTCCGGGACTAGCGACACAGATACGCAGTATTTT

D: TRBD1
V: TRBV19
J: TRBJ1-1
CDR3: CASSATGGGTEAFF
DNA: TGTGCCAGTAGTGCTACAGGGGGCGGGACTGAAGCTTTCTTT

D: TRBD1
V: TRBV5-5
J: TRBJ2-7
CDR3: CASSLGDRVVPEQYF
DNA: TGTGCCAGCAGCTTGGGGGACAGGGTCGTTCCCGAGCAGTACTTC

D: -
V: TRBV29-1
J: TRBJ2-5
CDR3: CSVRTGETQYF
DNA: TGCAGCGTGAGAACCGGAGAGACCCAGTACTTC

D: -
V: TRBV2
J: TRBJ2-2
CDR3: CASSGWGAAGELFF
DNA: TGTGCCAGCAGTGGATGGGGAGCAGCCGGGGAGCTGTTTTTT

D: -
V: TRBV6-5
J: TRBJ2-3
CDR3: CASSYGAYDTQYF
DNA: TGTGCCAGCAGTTACGGGGCTTACGATACGCAGTATTTT

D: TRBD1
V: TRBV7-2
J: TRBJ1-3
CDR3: CASSSRTGTDTIYF
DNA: TGTGCCAGCAGCTCCAGGACAGGGACGGACACCATATATTTT

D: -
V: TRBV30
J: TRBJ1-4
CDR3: CAWSVTPLRRGEKLFF
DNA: TGTGCCTGGAGTGTGACGCCCCTTCGCCGGGGTGAAAAACTGTTTTTT

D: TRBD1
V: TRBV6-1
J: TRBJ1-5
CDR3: CASSEGWTGALDESNQPQHF
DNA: TGTGCCAGCAGTGAAGGATGGACAGGGGCTTTGGACGAGAGCAATCAGCCCCAGCATTTT

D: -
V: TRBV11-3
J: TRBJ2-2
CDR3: CASSLRQAGTGELFF
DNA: TGTGCCAGCAGCCTGAGACAGGCGGGCACCGGGGAGCTGTTTTTT

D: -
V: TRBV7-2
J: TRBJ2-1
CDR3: CASSLGPPSYNEQFF
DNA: TGTGCCAGCAGCTTGGGGCCCCCATCCTACAATGAGCAGTTCTTC

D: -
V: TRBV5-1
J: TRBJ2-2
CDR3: CASTFESATGTGELFF
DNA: TGCGCCAGCACGTTTGAATCAGCCACAGGCACCGGGGAGCTGTTTTTT

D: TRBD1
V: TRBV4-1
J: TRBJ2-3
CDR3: CASSPGQGPDTQYF
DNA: TGCGCCAGCAGCCCGGGACAGGGCCCAGATACGCAGTATTTT

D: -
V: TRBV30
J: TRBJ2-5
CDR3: CAWSKGYQETQYF
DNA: TGTGCCTGGAGTAAGGGGTACCAAGAGACCCAGTACTTC

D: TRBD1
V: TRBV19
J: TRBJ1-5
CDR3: CASSRDREGQPQHF
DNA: TGTGCCAGTAGTAGGGACAGGGAAGGTCAGCCCCAGCATTTT

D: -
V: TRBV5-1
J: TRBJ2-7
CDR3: CASSLDLAPEQYF
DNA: TGCGCCAGCAGCTTGGATTTGGCACCCGAGCAGTACTTC

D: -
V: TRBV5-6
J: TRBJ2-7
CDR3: CASSLDSGLFEQYF
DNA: TGTGCCAGCAGCTTGGACAGCGGCCTGTTTGAGCAGTACTTC

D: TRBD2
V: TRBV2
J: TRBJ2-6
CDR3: CASIRAGLSGANVLTF
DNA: TGTGCCAGCATCAGAGCGGGGCTCTCTGGGGCCAACGTCCTGACTTTC

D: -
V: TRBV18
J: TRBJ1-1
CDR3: CASSRGSGTEAFF
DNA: TGTGCCAGCTCACGAGGTTCTGGCACTGAAGCTTTCTTT

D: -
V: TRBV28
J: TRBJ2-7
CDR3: CASRSPGKQYF
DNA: TGTGCCAGCAGGTCCCCCGGTAAGCAGTACTTC

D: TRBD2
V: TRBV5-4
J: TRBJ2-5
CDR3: CASSPGTSGFRYQETQYF
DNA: TGTGCCAGCAGCCCCGGGACTAGCGGGTTTCGGTACCAAGAGACCCAGTACTTC

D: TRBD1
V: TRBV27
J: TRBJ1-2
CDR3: CASSLSYRGGHGYTF
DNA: TGTGCCAGCAGTTTATCTTACAGGGGAGGACATGGCTACACCTTC

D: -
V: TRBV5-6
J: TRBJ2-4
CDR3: CASSLELAKNIQYF
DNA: TGTGCCAGCAGCTTGGAACTAGCCAAAAACATTCAGTACTTC

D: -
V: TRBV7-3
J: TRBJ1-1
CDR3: CASSHGGGRKNTEAFF
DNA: TGTGCCAGCAGCCACGGGGGGGGCAGGAAGAACACTGAAGCTTTCTTT

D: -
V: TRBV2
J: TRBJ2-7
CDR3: CASSLWGSYEQYF
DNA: TGTGCCAGCAGCCTCTGGGGCTCCTACGAGCAGTACTTC

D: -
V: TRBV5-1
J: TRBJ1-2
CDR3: CASSTGTDARGGYTF
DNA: TGCGCCAGCAGCACAGGGACGGATGCGAGGGGAGGCTACACCTTC

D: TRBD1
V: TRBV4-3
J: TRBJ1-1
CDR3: CASSQGQGVLDTEAFF
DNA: TGCGCCAGCAGCCAGGGACAGGGGGTACTGGACACTGAAGCTTTCTTT

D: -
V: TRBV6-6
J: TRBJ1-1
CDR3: CASSYAGNTEAFF
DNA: TGTGCCAGCAGTTACGCGGGGAACACTGAAGCTTTCTTT

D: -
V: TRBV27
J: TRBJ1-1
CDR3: CASSPHLGLNTEAFF
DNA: TGTGCCAGCAGTCCCCACTTGGGGCTGAACACTGAAGCTTTCTTT

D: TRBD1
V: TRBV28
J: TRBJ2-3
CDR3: CASSLITRTGTSTDTQYF
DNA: TGTGCCAGCAGTTTAATTACACGGACAGGGACCAGCACAGATACGCAGTATTTT

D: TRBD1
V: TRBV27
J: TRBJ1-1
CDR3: CANSSQGRGQWNTEAFF
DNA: TGTGCCAACAGTTCCCAGGGCAGGGGGCAGTGGAACACTGAAGCTTTCTTT

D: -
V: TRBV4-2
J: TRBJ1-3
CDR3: CASSQEESLSGNTIYF
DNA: TGTGCCAGCAGCCAAGAGGAGAGCCTCTCTGGAAACACCATATATTTT

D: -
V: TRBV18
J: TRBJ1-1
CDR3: CASSPPGGPEAFF
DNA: TGTGCCAGCTCACCGCCGGGGGGCCCCGAAGCTTTCTTT

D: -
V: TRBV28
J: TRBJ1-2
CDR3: CASTPFRGFSINYGYTF
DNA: TGTGCCAGCACCCCCTTCAGGGGTTTTAGCATAAACTATGGCTACACCTTC

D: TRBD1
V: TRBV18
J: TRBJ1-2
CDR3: CASSPPDRGTANYGYTF
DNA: TGTGCCAGCTCACCACCGGACAGGGGGACGGCTAACTATGGCTACACCTTC